This T cell receptor beta chain was obtained from a study of blood T cell repertoires in COVID-19 (dated by TCRdb to 2018 to 2020). Some background on the complete study: Collaborator samples came from the United States, Italy and Spain and covered acute and convalescent phases of COVID-19. The material from the prospective study consisted of cDNA or gDNA derived from T cells, B-cell-depleted T cells, or PBMCs. Deeply sampled blood TCRbeta repertoires from subjects exposed to, actively infected with, or recovered from COVID-19 were included in the dataset. A freely available public database, intended as a resource for researchers studying the immune response to SARS-CoV-2, is where the repertoires were released. Samples came from the ongoing ImmuneRACE study (first 160 participants) plus 1,254 subjects from 6 global collaborators. The sample metadata nearly always contained a de-identified subject ID, COVID-19 status, age in years and sex. HLA class I and class II types, where available, came from metadata supplied by the sample provider rather than from assay-based typing.

TCRbeta CDR3 regions were amplified from genomic DNA by means of the immunoSEQ Assay, a bias-controlled multiplex PCR. Processing in the source paper ran as follows. Within the assay, amplification of reference gene primers was used to estimate how many nucleated cells each sample contained. To quantify the absolute abundance of each unique TCRbeta CDR3 rearrangement, sequence reads were collapsed and filtered. Productive Simpson clonality was computed per sample as the square root of Simpson's diversity index over productive rearrangements. TCRdb limited this immuneACCESS table to in-frame rearrangements with V and J called. A share of clones is missing; checked studies link under half to unresolved V genes, and the rest is unexplained. That table furnishes V, J and clone size, whereas the DNA furnished D and trimming. Here the sample has approximately 100,000 clones; about nine tenths occur a single time. The biggest ten clones account for around 15% of the sample.

V trim: 5 bases; J trim: 4 bases; unmatched bases: 8. The germline V gene encodes CDR1 SGHAT and CDR2 FQNNGV. Including the terminal cysteine and phenylalanine, the CDR3 comprises 16 residues. Only the CDR3 portion is preserved as DNA: 48 bases, with reading frame beginning at the first base. Whole blood was collected in K2EDTA tubes by collaborating institutions according to the institutions' own protocols. For TCRbeta analysis, collaborators shipped samples in one of three forms: frozen whole blood, isolated PBMCs, or DNA extracted from either of those sample types. General study outcomes and caveats: The amount of clinical and demographic metadata varied by source and participant and was provided uncurated.

Turning to this clone: The target of this receptor is not known. No base-level quality is on record; no much larger clone is a single base apart.

This sequence uses TRBV11-2 and TRBJ2-2, with 9 central nucleotides matching TRBD1. Specimen: peripheral blood. This receptor was taken from a man aged 50 or older with acute or convalescent COVID-19. This receptor has the CDR3 CASSRSGTGITGELFF. The DNA reads TGTGCCAGCAGCCGATCCGGGACAGGGATCACCGGGGAGCTGTTTTTT.